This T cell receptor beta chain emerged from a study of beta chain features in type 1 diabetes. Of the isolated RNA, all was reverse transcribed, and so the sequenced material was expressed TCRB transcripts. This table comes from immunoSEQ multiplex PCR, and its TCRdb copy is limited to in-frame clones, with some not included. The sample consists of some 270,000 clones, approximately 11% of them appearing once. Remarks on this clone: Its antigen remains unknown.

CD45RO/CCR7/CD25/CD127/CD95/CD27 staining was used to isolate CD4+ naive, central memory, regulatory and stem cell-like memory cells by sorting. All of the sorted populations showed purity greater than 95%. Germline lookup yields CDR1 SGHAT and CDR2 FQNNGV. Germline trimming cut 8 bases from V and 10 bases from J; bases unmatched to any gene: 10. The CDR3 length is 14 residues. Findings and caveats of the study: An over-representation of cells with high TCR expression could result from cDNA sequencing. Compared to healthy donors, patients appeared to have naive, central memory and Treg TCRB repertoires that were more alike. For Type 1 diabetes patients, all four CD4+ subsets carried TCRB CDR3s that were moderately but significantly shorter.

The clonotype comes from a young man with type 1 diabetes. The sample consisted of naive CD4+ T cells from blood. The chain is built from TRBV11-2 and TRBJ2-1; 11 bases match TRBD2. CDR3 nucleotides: TGTGCCAGCCGGGGGCTAGCGGGGGGTCGGGAGCAGTTCTTC. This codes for CASRGLAGGREQFF.